This passage covers 21 T cell receptor beta chains from one sample sequenced in a study of beta chain features in type 1 diabetes. All of the isolated RNA was reverse transcribed, so expressed TCRB transcripts were sequenced. The method was immunoSEQ multiplex PCR; TCRdb's version includes in-frame clones alone and lacks a portion of them. The sample consists of 900,000 or so clones, roughly 15% of them appearing once. The sequenced sample was naive CD4+ T cells from blood. Every receptor here comes from a woman aged 18-29 years in good health.

In this sample, this clone turned up a few times. The chain employs TRBV9 and TRBJ2-1, with 11 positions matching TRBD2. The CDR3 extends over 18 amino acids. The V segment lost 0 bases and the J segment 6 bases; nucleotides outside the gene matches: 11. The germline gives CDR1 SGDLS, CDR2 YYNGEE. Written as DNA, the CDR3 is TGTGCCAGCAGCGTAGCTATTCATGGCCTAGCGGGAGGCAATGAGCAGTTCTTC. This codes for CASSVAIHGLAGGNEQFF.

The V call is TRBV29-1, the J call TRBJ2-3; D is perhaps TRBD2 (6 bases). The CDR3 has 14 amino acids. Trimming removed 6 bases from V and 5 bases from J, with 18 bases in between. The germline V gene has CDR1 SQVTM and CDR2 ANQGSEA. The DNA for the CDR3 is TGCAGCGTGGCCCTTAGACTAGTGTTAGATACGCAGTATTTT. Its protein product is CSVALRLVLDTQYF.

This clone has just a few counts. The V gene is TRBV11-2, the J gene TRBJ2-7, with D perhaps being TRBD1 or TRBD2 (5 bases each). The germline gives CDR1 SGHAT, CDR2 FQNNGV. The CDR3 loop spans 14 amino acids. Trimming left V 2 bases short and J 1 base short, with 9 bases between. As DNA, the CDR3 is TGTGCCAGCAGCTTAAGGGACGGATCCTACGAGCAGTACTTC. Protein: CASSLRDGSYEQYF.

This clone was detected a few times. The gene calls are TRBV28 and TRBJ2-7; D ambiguous. Per the germline V gene, CDR1 is MDHEN and CDR2 is SYDVKM. The V end was cut by 3 bases, the J end by 4 bases, with 10 bases between. This CDR3 comprises 13 residues. The CDR3 sequence is CASSFESIYEQYF. The CDR3 coding sequence is TGTGCCAGCAGTTTCGAGTCTATATACGAGCAGTACTTC.

Here the CDR3 reads CASSVDGLAGHREQYF. The CDR3 coding sequence is TGTGCCAGCAGCGTAGATGGGCTAGCGGGGCATCGCGAGCAGTACTTC. The chain joins TRBV9 to TRBJ2-7; 9 nucleotides agree with TRBD2. CDR3 length: 16 residues. The V and J ends lost 0 bases and 6 bases, in that order; junction bases with no gene match: 10. From germline, CDR1 is SGDLS and CDR2 YYNGEE. The complete variable domain, with remaining parts taken from reference TRBV9 and TRBJ2-7, reads DSGVTQTPKHLITATGQRVTLRCSPRSGDLSVYWYQQSLDQGLQFLIQYYNGEERAKGNILERFSAQQFPDLHSELNLSSLELGDSALYFCASSVDGLAGHREQYFGPGTRLTVT.

The rearrangement joins TRBV5-4 to TRBJ2-7; TRBD2 matches at 12 bases. The CDR3 has 18 residues. In germline, CDR1 is SGHNT, CDR2 YYREEE (reference sequence). Germline trimming cut 2 bases from V and 6 bases from J; bases unmatched to any gene: 15. The CDR3 reads CASSLRLAGVMILPEQYF. The DNA for the CDR3 is TGTGCCAGCAGCTTACGACTAGCGGGAGTTATGATTCTACCCGAGCAGTACTTC.

As to this clone: An end of the junction differs from the germline gene, which may be a read error. Other DNA variants within this sample encode the same CDR3. The V gene is TRBV6-5, the J gene TRBJ1-5; TRBD1 matches 11 bases. Germline lookup yields CDR1 MNHEY and CDR2 SVGAGI. This CDR3 has 15 amino acids. The CDR3 bases are TGTGCCAGCAGTTACCGGACAGGGGGCAACCAGCCCCAGCATTTT. This encodes CASSYRTGGNQPQHF.

There are a few counts of this clone. The sample holds other DNA sequences that translate to the same CDR3. The gene calls are TRBV7-2 and TRBJ2-5; D gene unclear. Looked up from germline, CDR1 is SGHTA and CDR2 is FQGNSA. The CDR3 totals 12 residues. V dropped 1 base and J dropped 4 bases, with 4 bases sitting between them. The DNA of the CDR3 is TGTGCCAGCAGCTTAGATCGAGAGACCCAGTACTTC. Amino acids: CASSLDRETQYF.

The chain couples TRBV18 to TRBJ2-7; 12 nucleotides line up with TRBD2. CDR1 and CDR2 from the germline V gene are KGHSH and LQKENI. J lost 6 bases, V lost 3 bases, and 6 bases had no gene match. The CDR3 length is 15 residues. The CDR3 spells CASSPPSGRAGEQYF. In DNA, the CDR3 is TGTGCCAGCTCACCCCCTAGCGGGAGGGCCGGCGAGCAGTACTTC.

The chain has TRBV19 and TRBJ2-7; weak D call: TRBD2 (5 bases). Trimming shortened V by 3 bases and J by 2 bases, and 11 bases separated the two germline ends. The CDR3 contains 14 residues. Germline CDR1 and CDR2: LNHDA and SQIVND (reference sequence). This CDR3 is CASSIRSGAYEQYF. CDR3 nucleotide sequence: TGTGCCAGTAGTATCCGGTCCGGGGCCTACGAGCAGTACTTC.

This clone was detected only a few times. The chain couples TRBV7-3 to TRBJ2-5; D remains ambiguous. Trimming shortened V by 4 bases and J by 0 bases, and 12 bases separated the two germline ends. This CDR3 comprises 15 residues. Per germline, CDR1 SGHTA and CDR2 FQGTGA. CDR3 nucleotides: TGTGCCAGCAGCTCCCGGTCTTTCGACCAAGAGACCCAGTACTTC. Its translation is CASSSRSFDQETQYF.

In this sample, this clone turned up a few times. The chain is built from TRBV11-2 and TRBJ2-1, with D possibly matching TRBD1 (5 bases). The CDR3 runs to 13 residues. Germline loops: CDR1 SGHAT, CDR2 FQNNGV. Trimming removed 4 bases at V and 5 bases at J, with 9 bases between. The CDR3 here is CASSSRQNNEQFF. The CDR3 nucleotides read TGTGCCAGCAGCTCGCGACAGAACAATGAGCAGTTCTTC.

This clone was observed a few times. CDR3 in DNA: TGTGCCAGCAGCCCATGGTCGGGGGGAAGGACCCAGTACTTC. It specifies CASSPWSGGRTQYF. The chain uses TRBV7-9 and TRBJ2-5; 7 bases match TRBD2. This CDR3 has 14 amino acids. Looked up from germline, CDR1 is SEHNR and CDR2 is FQNEAQ (reference sequence). The junction had 10 bases not matched to a gene; V was cut back by 5 bases and J by 7 bases.

This clone has a handful of counts. The same CDR3 can be traced to other DNA sequences in this sample. V usage is TRBV29-1 and J usage is TRBJ2-7; TRBD2 agrees at 7 bases. Germline V lookup: CDR1 SQVTM, CDR2 ANQGSEA. The V and J ends lost 6 bases and 4 bases, in that order; junction bases with no gene match: 3. The CDR3 runs 11 residues. The chain's CDR3 is CSVGRSYEQYF. CDR3 sequence (DNA): TGCAGCGTCGGGAGGAGTTACGAGCAGTACTTC.

The genes are TRBV7-2 and TRBJ1-2, with no clear D. CDR1 and CDR2 (germline): SGHTA, FQGNSA. Deletions cut 3 bases from V and 7 bases from J, with 18 bases between. The CDR3 runs 15 residues. The CDR3 sequence: CASSLITIAPAGYTF. The CDR3 nucleotides are TGTGCCAGCAGCTTGATTACGATCGCACCAGCTGGCTACACCTTC.

The chain recombines TRBV15 with TRBJ2-5; TRBD2 matches 10 bases. The junction had 15 bases not matched to a gene; V was cut back by 7 bases and J by 4 bases. The CDR3 is made up of 17 amino acids. CDR1 and CDR2 (germline): LNHNV, YYDKDF (reference sequence). CDR3 in amino acids: CATTNIDLAGDGETQYF. In nucleotides, the CDR3 is TGTGCCACCACCAATATCGATCTAGCGGGGGACGGAGAGACCCAGTACTTC.

This clone was seen only a few times. This chain links TRBV4-3 with TRBJ2-1; 7 bases agree with TRBD2. V lost 1 base to trimming and J lost 4 bases; unmatched junction nucleotides: 7. Germline assignment: CDR1 LGHNA and CDR2 YSLEER. The CDR3 consists of 16 residues. The CDR3 DNA sequence: TGCGCCAGCAGCCAAGTGGGTAGCGGGTTATACAATGAGCAGTTCTTC. Its translation is CASSQVGSGLYNEQFF.

The V gene is TRBV6-1, the J gene TRBJ2-1, with D possibly TRBD1 on 6 matching bases. The germline V gene has CDR1 MNHNS and CDR2 SASEGT. The CDR3 loop spans 13 amino acids. Trimming left V 6 bases short and J 6 bases short, with 12 bases between. This chain's CDR3 is CASSLRGPNEQFF. CDR3 in DNA: TGTGCCAGCAGCCTCAGGGGTCCCAATGAGCAGTTCTTC.

Here the CDR3 DNA reads TGCGCCAGCAGCCAGGGGTTTGCTGGAAACACCATATATTTT. This encodes CASSQGFAGNTIYF. The V call is TRBV5-1, the J call TRBJ1-3; possible D gene TRBD1, 6 bases. This CDR3 spans 14 amino acids. Trimming cost V 4 bases and J 2 bases, with 10 bases left between them. In germline, CDR1 is SGHRS, CDR2 YFSETQ.

The chain combines TRBV15 with TRBJ2-7; D is uncertain. In germline, CDR1 is LNHNV, CDR2 YYDKDF (reference sequence). The CDR3 runs to 15 residues. V shed 5 bases and J shed 3 bases, with 17 bases lying between them. The CDR3 DNA is TGTGCCACCAGCTGGCCCGGGCCCTCAGGCTACGAGCAGTACTTC. It yields the protein CATSWPGPSGYEQYF.

In this sample, this clone turned up a few times. The J gene is TRBJ2-3, the V gene TRBV7-6; the D gene could be TRBD1 or TRBD2 (5 bases each). The CDR3 is 16 amino acids. Trimming left V 0 bases short and J 1 base short, with 11 bases between. From germline, CDR1 is SGHVS and CDR2 FNYEAQ. CDR3 in DNA: TGTGCCAGCAGCTTAGCGGGGCGGGTAGGCACAGATACGCAGTATTTT. Protein sequence: CASSLAGRVGTDTQYF.